This entry is about one T cell receptor beta chain. Germline V lookup: CDR1 MNHNY, CDR2 SVGAGI (reference sequence). This CDR3 spans 11 amino acids. Trimming took off 7 bases at V and 2 bases at J, with 5 bases between the two ends. TCRdb re-derived calls from the RT-PCR reads in MiXCR, one entry per CDR3 protein. The table records approximately 680,000 distinct CDR3 sequences, 15% to 18% of them present only once. These data come from a study of response to subunit inactivated influenza vaccine. The clonotype was recovered from a man between 45 and 60 years old who received an inactivated influenza vaccine. The sample consisted of PBMCs from blood, taken 11 to 12 days after vaccination. V gene TRBV6-6 combines with J gene TRBJ1-1; D call uncertain. For the CDR3, the DNA is TGTGCCAGCACGTTTAACACTGAAGCTTTCTTT. Translation gives CASTFNTEAFF.